This T cell receptor beta chain emerged from a study of cytotoxic CD8 clonotypes in ibrutinib-treated CLL. General study results and limits: Baseline levels of clonality went above those of age-matched healthy donors and moved with circulating CD8+ T-cell counts.

Data came from immunoSEQ multiplex PCR; TCRdb stores just in-frame clones and leaves some out. The repertoire includes just under 70,000 clones, about two thirds of them detected once, and approximately 5% sits in the top ten. The V end lost 2 bases, the J end lost 8 bases, and 16 bases lay between the germline ends. The CDR3 runs to 14 residues. The germline gives CDR1 SGHDT, CDR2 YYEEEE. A word on this clone: Its matching antigen is unknown.

The sequence was obtained from a human donor with chronic lymphocytic leukemia. J is TRBJ1-1 and V is TRBV5-6; D is uncertain. The starting material was PBMCs, obtained after 12 months of ibrutinib treatment. The CDR3 DNA follows: TGTGCCAGCAGCTTCGGGGTCGGGGAGAAAGAAGCTTTCTTT. This codes for CASSFGVGEKEAFF.